A selection of T cell receptor beta chains follows, all from one sample in a study of blood T cell repertoires in COVID-19. Using immunoSEQ multiplex PCR, the repertoire was profiled, and TCRdb retains in-frame clones only, with some absent. The sample consists of hundreds of thousands of clones, more than 70% of them appearing once. Specimen: PBMCs or T cells enriched from blood (not recorded which). These TCRs come from a woman aged 45 to 65 who had recovered from COVID-19. Both conserved end residues are part of each CDR3. Each record gives: J gene, D gene, V gene, clone size, CDR3 protein, CDR3 DNA. The D gene is left open where the match is weak. Not every row has a clone size; where given, it reads once, few, many or a size class.

J gene: TRBJ1-1; D gene: TRBD1; V gene: TRBV28; clone size: -; CDR3 protein: CASSWDRVAFF; CDR3 DNA: TGTGCCAGCAGTTGGGACAGGGTGGCTTTCTTT
J gene: TRBJ1-2; D gene: TRBD1; V gene: TRBV3-1/TRBV3-2; clone size: -; CDR3 protein: CASSHSGTATF; CDR3 DNA: TGTGCCAGCAGCCATTCCGGGACAGCCACCTTC
J gene: TRBJ2-1; D gene: -; V gene: TRBV28; clone size: -; CDR3 protein: CASSRTIIGLWKFF; CDR3 DNA: TGTGCCAGCAGTAGGACTATAATAGGGTTGTGGAAGTTCTTC
J gene: TRBJ2-7; D gene: TRBD2; V gene: TRBV18; clone size: -; CDR3 protein: CASSPKAGGTYEQYF; CDR3 DNA: TGTGCCAGCTCACCAAAAGCGGGAGGGACCTACGAGCAGTACTTC
J gene: TRBJ1-1; D gene: TRBD1; V gene: TRBV5-1; clone size: -; CDR3 protein: CASSYETGTEAFF; CDR3 DNA: TGCGCCAGCAGCTACGAGACAGGGACTGAAGCTTTCTTT
J gene: TRBJ2-7; D gene: TRBD1; V gene: TRBV4-1; clone size: -; CDR3 protein: CASSRPGQMRSYEQYF; CDR3 DNA: TGCGCCAGCAGCCGTCCGGGACAGATGAGATCCTACGAGCAGTACTTC
J gene: TRBJ2-7; D gene: TRBD2; V gene: TRBV19; clone size: -; CDR3 protein: CASSSTSGRYEQYF; CDR3 DNA: TGTGCCAGTAGCTCCACTAGCGGGAGATACGAGCAGTACTTC
J gene: TRBJ2-1; D gene: -; V gene: TRBV4-3; clone size: -; CDR3 protein: CASSQGGVPVGEQFF; CDR3 DNA: TGCGCCAGCAGCCAAGGGGGAGTACCTGTCGGTGAGCAGTTCTTC
J gene: TRBJ2-2; D gene: -; V gene: TRBV11-2; clone size: -; CDR3 protein: CASSPQRWSDTGELFF; CDR3 DNA: TGTGCCAGCAGCCCCCAGAGGTGGTCCGACACCGGGGAGCTGTTTTTT
J gene: TRBJ2-7; D gene: TRBD2; V gene: TRBV5-1; clone size: -; CDR3 protein: CASSLDGGRISYEQYF; CDR3 DNA: TGCGCCAGCAGCTTGGACGGCGGGAGGATTTCCTACGAGCAGTACTTC
J gene: TRBJ1-5; D gene: -; V gene: TRBV6-5; clone size: once; CDR3 protein: CASSYGQGSGQPQHF; CDR3 DNA: TGTGCCAGCAGTTACGGCCAGGGCAGCGGGCAGCCCCAGCATTTT
J gene: TRBJ2-1; D gene: TRBD2; V gene: TRBV2; clone size: once; CDR3 protein: CASINGRGGNEQFF; CDR3 DNA: TGTGCCAGCATTAACGGGAGGGGCGGCAATGAGCAGTTCTTC
J gene: TRBJ1-2; D gene: -; V gene: TRBV24-1; clone size: few; CDR3 protein: CATSDQGYDGYTF; CDR3 DNA: TGTGCCACCAGTGACCAGGGGTATGATGGCTACACCTTC
J gene: TRBJ1-1; D gene: TRBD1; V gene: TRBV4-1; clone size: few; CDR3 protein: CASSPQYRGRTEAFF; CDR3 DNA: TGCGCCAGCAGCCCCCAGTACAGGGGGCGCACTGAAGCTTTCTTT
J gene: TRBJ1-5; D gene: -; V gene: TRBV4-1; clone size: -; CDR3 protein: CASSHVGRNQPQHF; CDR3 DNA: TGCGCCAGCAGCCATGTGGGGCGCAATCAGCCCCAGCATTTT
J gene: TRBJ2-5; D gene: TRBD2; V gene: TRBV5-4; clone size: -; CDR3 protein: CASSFGLAGVVETQYF; CDR3 DNA: TGTGCCAGCAGCTTTGGACTAGCGGGAGTCGTGGAGACCCAGTACTTC
J gene: TRBJ1-2; D gene: -; V gene: TRBV5-6; clone size: -; CDR3 protein: CASSLQSTGAYGYTF; CDR3 DNA: TGTGCCAGCAGCTTGCAATCGACAGGAGCCTATGGCTACACCTTC
J gene: TRBJ2-7; D gene: TRBD1; V gene: TRBV6-2/TRBV6-3; clone size: -; CDR3 protein: CASSPGRGQGLSEQYF; CDR3 DNA: TGTGCCAGCAGTCCCGGTAGGGGACAGGGGCTCTCCGAGCAGTACTTC
J gene: TRBJ2-5; D gene: -; V gene: TRBV4-1; clone size: -; CDR3 protein: CASSQLRVETQYF; CDR3 DNA: TGCGCCAGCAGCCAACTACGGGTCGAGACCCAGTACTTC
J gene: TRBJ2-1; D gene: TRBD2; V gene: TRBV18; clone size: -; CDR3 protein: CASSATSGGAYNEQFF; CDR3 DNA: TGTGCCAGCTCGGCGACTAGCGGGGGGGCCTACAATGAGCAGTTCTTC
J gene: TRBJ2-3; D gene: TRBD2; V gene: TRBV7-3; clone size: -; CDR3 protein: CASSPTGLAVTLTQYF; CDR3 DNA: TGTGCCAGCAGCCCGACGGGACTAGCGGTTACCCTTACGCAGTATTTT
J gene: TRBJ2-4; D gene: TRBD1; V gene: TRBV4-1; clone size: -; CDR3 protein: CASGTRDSKNIQYF; CDR3 DNA: TGCGCCAGCGGTACCCGGGACAGCAAAAACATTCAGTACTTC
J gene: TRBJ2-3; D gene: -; V gene: TRBV15; clone size: -; CDR3 protein: CATSFEGPRTDTQYF; CDR3 DNA: TGTGCCACCAGCTTCGAGGGCCCGCGCACAGATACGCAGTATTTT
J gene: TRBJ1-1; D gene: -; V gene: TRBV27; clone size: -; CDR3 protein: CASHEGGGSTEAFF; CDR3 DNA: TGTGCCAGCCATGAGGGTGGGGGGAGCACTGAAGCTTTCTTT
J gene: TRBJ1-5; D gene: TRBD1; V gene: TRBV19; clone size: -; CDR3 protein: CASSTGTVADQPQHF; CDR3 DNA: TGTGCCAGTAGTACGGGGACAGTAGCCGATCAGCCCCAGCATTTT
J gene: TRBJ1-5; D gene: -; V gene: TRBV30; clone size: -; CDR3 protein: CAWSVLGEPNQPQHF; CDR3 DNA: TGTGCCTGGAGTGTTCTCGGGGAACCTAATCAGCCCCAGCATTTT
J gene: TRBJ2-3; D gene: -; V gene: TRBV25-1; clone size: -; CDR3 protein: CASSELPGLSTDTQYF; CDR3 DNA: TGTGCCAGCAGTGAGTTGCCGGGACTTAGCACAGATACGCAGTATTTT